The 17 T cell receptor beta chains below were found in one sample sequenced in a study of shared clonotypes between healthy human individuals. TCRdb's copy holds only in-frame clones and misses some; the assay was immunoSEQ multiplex PCR. The sample has roughly 500,000 clones; approximately 78% are singletons. The sample taken for sequencing was PBMCs. The receptors were sampled from a woman aged 40-49 years in good health. Some clones in this sample may be carry-over from other donors' samples.

This chain uses TRBV5-1 with TRBJ2-7; TRBD1 matches 7 bases. The CDR3 consists of 14 residues. Germline V gene data show CDR1 as SGHRS and CDR2 as YFSETQ. J lost 0 bases, V lost 3 bases, and 3 bases had no gene match. The DNA for the CDR3 is TGCGCCAGCAGCTCGCGGACAGGCTCCTACGAGCAGTACTTC. This encodes CASSSRTGSYEQYF.

This clone came up a few times. The chain uses TRBV5-1 and TRBJ2-5, with D tentatively TRBD2 (6 bases). The J call may be in error: the DNA end matches TRBJ2-7 better. The germline gives CDR1 SGHRS, CDR2 YFSETQ. The CDR3 extends over 13 amino acids. The CDR3 protein is CASSLGAGTEQYF. As DNA, the CDR3 is TGCGCCAGCAGCTTGGGGGCGGGAACCGAGCAGTACTTC.

V usage is TRBV2 and J usage is TRBJ2-7, with TRBD2 matching 8 bases. V lost 4 bases, J lost 5 bases, and 19 bases stayed unmatched. Germline CDR1 SNHLY, CDR2 FYNNEI. This CDR3 has 18 residues. In DNA, the CDR3 is TGTGCCAGCAGTGGGGGCGGGAGGCGGGGTACTAGGCGGGACGAGCAGTACTTC. It specifies CASSGGGRRGTRRDEQYF.

The chain carries TRBV5-4 and TRBJ2-2, with TRBD2 matching over 7 bases. The CDR3 consists of 14 residues. Germline-derived CDR1 and CDR2 are SGHNT and YYREEE (reference sequence). Trimming took 4 bases from V and 7 from J; bases not matched to a gene: 7. The CDR3 sequence is CASSQGLTGGELFF. The CDR3 DNA reads TGTGCCAGCAGCCAGGGACTAACGGGCGGGGAGCTGTTTTTT.

This clone has only a few counts. The J gene is TRBJ2-5, the V gene TRBV4-2; 11 nucleotides match TRBD2. CDR1 is LGHNA, CDR2 YNFKEQ, per germline. This CDR3 is built from 16 residues. Trimming at V came to 3 bases and at J to 2 bases, leaving 5 bases not matched to a gene. The CDR3 DNA follows: TGTGCCAGCAGCCAGGAAAGACTAGCGGGGCAAGAGACCCAGTACTTC. Protein product: CASSQERLAGQETQYF.

The chain joins TRBV2 to TRBJ2-4; no firm D call. Germline-derived CDR1 and CDR2 are SNHLY and FYNNEI. The CDR3 has 14 residues. Trimming removed 7 bases from V and 3 bases from J, with 13 bases in between. CDR3 protein: CASIYDGGKNIQYF. CDR3 bases: TGTGCCAGCATTTACGATGGTGGCAAAAACATTCAGTACTTC.

The rearrangement joins TRBV19 to TRBJ2-1, with D possibly being TRBD1 (5 bases). V gave up 3 bases and J gave up 3 bases, with 12 bases separating them. Germline V lookup: CDR1 LNHDA, CDR2 SQIVND (reference sequence). This CDR3 has 15 amino acids. CDR3 sequence reads: CASSITVGLYNEQFF. The CDR3 region has the DNA TGTGCCAGTAGTATCACAGTGGGGCTCTACAATGAGCAGTTCTTC.

V and J are TRBV7-6 and TRBJ1-2, with D perhaps matching TRBD1 (5 bases). Germline lookup yields CDR1 SGHVS and CDR2 FNYEAQ. V dropped 1 base and J dropped 7 bases, with 13 bases sitting between them. The CDR3 extends over 14 amino acids. As DNA, the CDR3 is TGTGCCAGCAGCTTAGGACCAGGGATGAGTGGCTACACCTTC. Amino acids: CASSLGPGMSGYTF.

For this clone: One base separates it from a far larger clone, so it is likely a read error. This chain joins TRBV18 and TRBJ2-7; TRBD1 matches at 10 bases. From germline, CDR1 is KGHSH and CDR2 LQKENI. The CDR3 has 15 residues. CDR3 sequence: CVSSPTRTGGTEQYF. In DNA form, the CDR3 reads TGTGTCAGCTCACCCACCAGGACAGGGGGGACCGAGCAGTACTTC.

This clone has only a few counts. The chain combines TRBV9 with TRBJ2-2; tentatively, D is TRBD2 (5 bases). V shed 3 bases and J shed 7 bases, with 13 bases lying between them. The CDR3 runs to 14 residues. Germline V gene data show CDR1 as SGDLS and CDR2 as YYNGEE. The CDR3 sequence is CASSETNGIGELFF. CDR3 coding DNA: TGTGCCAGCAGCGAGACCAACGGGATCGGGGAGCTGTTTTTT.

This rearrangement joins TRBV2 to TRBJ1-2, with TRBD1 as a possible D gene (6 bases). Trimming removed 1 base at V and 5 bases at J, with 17 bases between. There are 16 residues in the CDR3. Germline CDR1 SNHLY, CDR2 FYNNEI. The CDR3 protein is CASSEGPRGEKYGYTF. The CDR3 DNA is TGTGCCAGCAGTGAAGGGCCGAGGGGGGAAAAATATGGCTACACCTTC.

The chain employs TRBV11-2 and TRBJ2-5; D may be TRBD1 or TRBD2 (6 bases each). Germline assignment: CDR1 SGHAT and CDR2 FQNNGV. The germline V and J ends were trimmed by 5 bases and 3 bases, with 22 bases remaining between them. The CDR3 is 17 amino acids. The CDR3 DNA is TGTGCCAGCAGCATCATTCGCGGCGGAAGGGGGGAAGAGACCCAGTACTTC. Translating it yields CASSIIRGGRGEETQYF.

V and J are TRBV9 and TRBJ2-2, with TRBD2 matching 8 bases. This CDR3 spans 14 amino acids. V was pared by 0 bases and J by 8 bases, with 3 bases of the junction left unmatched. The V gene's germline CDR1 is SGDLS and CDR2 YYNGEE. DNA for the CDR3: TGTGCCAGCAGCGTAGCGGGAGGGAGGGGGGAGCTGTTTTTT. Translation gives CASSVAGGRGELFF.

This clone has ten or more counts. This chain connects TRBV28 to TRBJ2-6, with D possibly being TRBD1 (5 bases). The CDR3 consists of 13 residues. Germline CDR1 MDHEN, CDR2 SYDVKM. Deletions cut 8 bases from V and 0 bases from J, with 5 bases between. The CDR3 sequence: CASDSSGANVLTF. The CDR3 DNA sequence: TGTGCCAGCGACAGCTCTGGGGCCAACGTCCTGACTTTC.

This chain joins TRBV30 and TRBJ2-1; D is perhaps TRBD1 (6 bases). The ends were cut back, 1 base at V and 5 bases at J, with 21 bases in the middle. CDR1 and CDR2 (germline): GTSNPN, SVGIG (reference sequence). The CDR3 has 17 amino acids. CDR3 coding DNA: TGTGCCTGGAGTGGGAACTACAGGGTAATTTCAGACAATGAGCAGTTCTTC. Its translation: CAWSGNYRVISDNEQFF.

The chain carries TRBV4-1 and TRBJ2-5, with 8 nucleotides matching TRBD2. V was clipped by 1 base and J by 2 bases; unmatched bases: 9. The germline V gene encodes CDR1 MGHRA and CDR2 YSYEKL. CDR3 length: 17 amino acids. The DNA of the CDR3 is TGCGCCAGCAGCCAAGGGCAGAAACTAGCGGAACAAGAGACCCAGTACTTC. Its protein product is CASSQGQKLAEQETQYF.

The chain couples TRBV29-1 to TRBJ2-5; D possibly corresponds to TRBD1 (6 bases). There are 13 residues in the CDR3. The V end was cut by 5 bases, the J end by 0 bases, with 10 bases between. The germline gives CDR1 SQVTM, CDR2 ANQGSEA. The CDR3 sequence: CSVLTGYQETQYF. The CDR3 coding sequence is TGCAGCGTTCTGACAGGCTACCAAGAGACCCAGTACTTC.